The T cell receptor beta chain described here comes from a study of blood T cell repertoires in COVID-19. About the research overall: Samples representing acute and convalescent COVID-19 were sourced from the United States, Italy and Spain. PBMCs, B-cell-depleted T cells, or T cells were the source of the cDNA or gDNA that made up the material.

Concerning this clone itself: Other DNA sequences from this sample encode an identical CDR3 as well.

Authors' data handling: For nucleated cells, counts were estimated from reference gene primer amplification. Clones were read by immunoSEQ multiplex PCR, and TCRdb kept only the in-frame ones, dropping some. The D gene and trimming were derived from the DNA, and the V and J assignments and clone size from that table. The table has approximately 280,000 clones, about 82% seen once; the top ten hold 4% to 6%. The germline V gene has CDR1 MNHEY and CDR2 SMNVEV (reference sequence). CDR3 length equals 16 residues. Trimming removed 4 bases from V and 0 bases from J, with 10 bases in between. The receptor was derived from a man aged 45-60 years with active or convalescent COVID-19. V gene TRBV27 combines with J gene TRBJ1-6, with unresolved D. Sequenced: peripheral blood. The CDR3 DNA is TGTGCCAGCAGTTCTAGAGATAGCTCCTATAATTCACCCCTCCACTTT. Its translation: CASSSRDSSYNSPLHF.